The present TCR beta chain was sequenced within a study of T cells after yellow fever vaccination. Study findings and constraints: Some clonotypes, a small share, were shared between CD4 and CD8 compartments.

The table lists this clonotype with a few counts. Its antigen is unidentified. MiXCR was run by TCRdb on the 5' RACE reads, yielding one entry per CDR3 protein. Here the sample spans 360,000 or so distinct CDR3 sequences, 11% being singletons. This clonotype originated in a man younger than 35 who received the YFV17D yellow fever vaccine. The material was PBMCs, obtained on the day of the first yellow fever vaccination.

DNA for the CDR3: TGTGCCAGCAGCCGTCTCGCCGCAGGGGAAGAGACCCAGTACTTC. Translating it yields CASSRLAAGEETQYF. The rearrangement links TRBV3-1 to TRBJ2-5; perhaps TRBD1 as D (6 bases). CDR1 is LGHDT, CDR2 YNNKEL, per germline (reference sequence). CDR3 length: 15 amino acids. V dropped 4 bases and J dropped 3 bases, with 15 bases sitting between them.